This T cell receptor beta chain stems from a study of cytotoxic CD8 clonotypes in ibrutinib-treated CLL. The source of about 2 micrograms of genomic DNA for TCR beta libraries was cryopreserved PBMCs. Germline loops: CDR1 MDHEN, CDR2 SYDVKM. V was cut by 3 bases and J by 3 bases, with 9 bases left in between. The CDR3 covers 14 residues. Measured with immunoSEQ multiplex PCR; TCRdb has only the in-frame clones, and not every one. Among around 92,000 clones, roughly three quarters were seen once, and the ten largest hold about 22%. This specimen was PBMCs, taken after 24 months of ibrutinib treatment. This receptor was obtained from a human donor with chronic lymphocytic leukemia. The chain employs TRBV28 and TRBJ2-1; possibly TRBD2 for D (6 bases). The chain's CDR3 is CASSFTGVYNEQFF. The CDR3 DNA reads as TGTGCCAGCAGTTTCACGGGAGTCTACAATGAGCAGTTCTTC.